Below, 19 T cell receptor beta chains from the same sample are listed, as sequenced in a study of blood T cell repertoires in COVID-19. Clones were read by immunoSEQ multiplex PCR, and TCRdb kept only the in-frame ones, dropping some. The profile shows approximately 210,000 clones, less than 85% of them singletons. The sample consisted of peripheral blood. The receptors originated from a woman in her 70s with active or convalescent COVID-19.

The chain is built from TRBV27 and TRBJ2-7, with 7 positions matching TRBD1. This CDR3 comprises 13 residues. Germline lookup yields CDR1 MNHEY and CDR2 SMNVEV (reference sequence). J was trimmed by 2 bases and V by 6 bases; bases with no gene match: 4. The CDR3 is CASRSGTAYEQYF. The DNA of the CDR3 is TGTGCCAGCAGATCAGGGACAGCCTACGAGCAGTACTTC.

V usage is TRBV27 and J usage is TRBJ1-2; 11 bases align to TRBD1. The CDR3 has 18 residues. The junction had 12 bases not matched to a gene; V was cut back by 1 base and J by 5 bases. The germline gives CDR1 MNHEY, CDR2 SMNVEV (reference sequence). In DNA form, the CDR3 reads TGTGCCAGCAGTTTATTAGGCCGGGCCCGGGACAGGGGGTATGGCTACACCTTC. Encoded protein: CASSLLGRARDRGYGYTF.

The genes are TRBV27 and TRBJ1-4; D possibly corresponds to TRBD1 (5 bases). Per the germline V gene, CDR1 is MNHEY and CDR2 is SMNVEV (reference sequence). CDR3 length: 14 amino acids. Trimming pared 2 bases from V and 4 bases from J, leaving 8 bases between. CDR3: CASSLRGDNEKLFF. CDR3 nucleotides: TGTGCCAGCAGTTTACGGGGGGATAATGAAAAACTGTTTTTT.

V and J are TRBV15 and TRBJ2-3, with 7 bases fitting TRBD2. Germline V gene data show CDR1 as LNHNV and CDR2 as YYDKDF (reference sequence). The trim removed 3 bases at V and 6 bases at J, leaving 9 bases unmatched. CDR3 length: 15 amino acids. The CDR3 region is CATSSRAGALDTQYF. The CDR3 DNA reads as TGTGCCACCAGCAGTAGGGCGGGAGCTTTGGATACGCAGTATTTT. The full variable domain, in which reference TRBV15 and TRBJ2-3 provide the parts outside the CDR3, is DAMVIQNPRYQVTQFGKPVTLSCSQTLNHNVMYWYQQKSSQAPKLLFHYYDKDFNNEADTPDNFQSRRPNTSFCFLDIRSPGLGDTAMYLCATSSRAGALDTQYFGPGTRLTVL.

V is TRBV19 and J is TRBJ1-1, with D unresolved. Trimming took off 5 bases at V and 1 base at J, with 8 bases between the two ends. This CDR3 has 13 amino acids. The germline CDR1 and CDR2 sequences are LNHDA and SQIVND (reference sequence). CDR3 nucleotide sequence: TGTGCCAGTAGTGTCGGGGAGAACACTGAAGCTTTCTTT. Protein sequence: CASSVGENTEAFF. Full variable domain (outside the CDR3, taken from reference TRBV19 and TRBJ1-1): DGGITQSPKYLFRKEGQNVTLSCEQNLNHDAMYWYRQDPGQGLRLIYYSQIVNDFQKGDIAEGYSVSREKKESFPLTVTSAQKNPTAFYLCASSVGENTEAFFGQGTRLTVV.

The chain uses TRBV5-4 and TRBJ1-3; the D gene is possibly TRBD1 (6 bases). Germline CDR1 SGHNT, CDR2 YYREEE (reference sequence). The CDR3 totals 15 residues. V was clipped by 4 bases and J by 4 bases, with 15 bases between them. The CDR3, as DNA: TGTGCCAGCAGCACCAGGACAGAACTCGGAAACACCATATATTTT. This sequence encodes CASSTRTELGNTIYF.

V usage is TRBV28 and J usage is TRBJ2-7; 9 bases match TRBD1. Germline assignment: CDR1 MDHEN and CDR2 SYDVKM. The trim removed 8 bases at V and 6 bases at J, leaving 11 bases unmatched. This CDR3 region has 14 residues. The CDR3 bases are TGTGCCAGCTCCTCCGGGACAGGGACCTTCGAGCAGTACTTC. Translation gives CASSSGTGTFEQYF.

V is TRBV5-1 and J is TRBJ2-2, with 8 bases identical to TRBD1. Germline V gives CDR1 SGHRS, CDR2 YFSETQ. With 3 bases clipped from V and 3 bases from J, the junction kept 13 bases outside the gene matches. This CDR3 comprises 18 residues. Here the CDR3 reads CASSSQPSGGKDTGELFF. CDR3 nucleotide sequence: TGCGCCAGCAGCTCACAACCATCAGGGGGCAAGGACACCGGGGAGCTGTTTTTT. The full variable domain, rest sourced from reference TRBV5-1 and TRBJ2-2, is KAGVTQTPRYLIKTRGQQVTLSCSPISGHRSVSWYQQTPGQGLQFLFEYFSETQRNKGNFPGRFSGRQFSNSRSEMNVSTLELGDSALYLCASSSQPSGGKDTGELFFGEGSRLTVL.

V and J are TRBV3-1 (or the pseudogene TRBV3-2) and TRBJ1-3; D uncertain. V lost 2 bases, J lost 4 bases, and 18 bases lay in between. The CDR3 extends over 17 amino acids. The germline V gene encodes CDR1 LGHDT and CDR2 YNNKEL (reference sequence). CDR3 region: CASSQSQYGSLGNTIYF. The CDR3 bases are TGTGCCAGCAGCCAATCTCAGTATGGCTCCCTCGGAAACACCATATATTTT.

The chain combines TRBV6-5 with TRBJ1-1; no reliable D call. V was shortened by 11 bases and J by 0 bases, with 13 bases between the two germline ends. The CDR3 extends over 13 amino acids. Germline-derived CDR1 and CDR2 are MNHEY and SVGAGI. The CDR3 DNA reads as TGTGCCGCCACCGACACGTTGAACACTGAAGCTTTCTTT. It encodes CAATDTLNTEAFF.

J is TRBJ1-1 and V is TRBV12-3 or TRBV12-4; TRBD1 matches 8 bases. The CDR3 extends over 13 amino acids. Trimming took 6 bases from V and 4 from J; bases not matched to a gene: 4. As DNA, the CDR3 is TGTGCCAGCAGCAGGGGGCGAGGCACTGAAGCTTTCTTT. It translates to CASSRGRGTEAFF.

This clone was observed once. The rearrangement joins TRBV5-8 to TRBJ2-3, with TRBD2 matching over 11 bases. This CDR3 is built from 18 residues. CDR1 and CDR2 (germline): SGHTS, YDEGEE. The V and J ends lost 1 base and 0 bases, in that order; junction bases with no gene match: 7. CDR3 protein: CASSLLGLADASTDTQYF. The CDR3 bases are TGTGCCAGCAGCTTGCTGGGACTAGCGGATGCTAGCACAGATACGCAGTATTTT.

This clone was recorded once. The V call is TRBV7-9, the J call TRBJ2-5, with unresolved D. The CDR3 is 14 residues long. The germline V gene encodes CDR1 SEHNR and CDR2 FQNEAQ (reference sequence). Trimming stripped 1 base from V and 1 base from J, with 7 bases between. CDR3: CASSLVGRQETQYF. CDR3 DNA: TGTGCCAGCAGCTTAGTTGGGCGCCAAGAGACCCAGTACTTC.

The genes are TRBV20-1 and TRBJ2-5; no firm D call. This CDR3 has 11 amino acids. V was pared by 7 bases and J by 5 bases, with 11 bases between. Germline V CDR1 and CDR2: DFQATT, SNEGSKA (reference sequence). In DNA, the CDR3 is TGCAGTGTTACCCCTGAGGAGACCCAGTACTTC. Amino acids: CSVTPEETQYF.

J is TRBJ2-3 and V is TRBV2; 7 bases are shared with TRBD1. CDR3 length: 16 residues. Germline V lookup: CDR1 SNHLY, CDR2 FYNNEI. The V gene end was trimmed by 9 bases and the J gene end by 3 bases; junction bases not matched to a gene: 15. The CDR3 region has the DNA TGTGCCAGTTCGCCTCTGTTGGCCAGGGGGACAGATACGCAGTATTTT. Its translation is CASSPLLARGTDTQYF. The full variable domain, rest sourced from reference TRBV2 and TRBJ2-3, is EPEVTQTPSHQVTQMGQEVILRCVPISNHLYFYWYRQILGQKVEFLVSFYNNEISEKSEIFDDQFSVERPDGSNFTLKIRSTKLEDSAMYFCASSPLLARGTDTQYFGPGTRLTVL.

The J gene is TRBJ1-1, the V gene TRBV7-9; 8 bases line up with TRBD1. CDR1 and CDR2 (germline): SEHNR, FQNEAQ (reference sequence). This CDR3 has 14 residues. The junction had 5 bases not matched to a gene; V was cut back by 6 bases and J by 2 bases. The CDR3 DNA sequence: TGTGCCAGCAGTTTTCAGGGGGCCAACACTGAAGCTTTCTTT. This translates into CASSFQGANTEAFF.

V is TRBV20-1 and J is TRBJ1-1; the match to TRBD1 covers 9 bases. Germline-derived CDR1 and CDR2 are DFQATT and SNEGSKA (reference sequence). The CDR3 contains 17 residues. The V and J ends lost 3 bases and 3 bases, in that order; junction bases with no gene match: 14. CDR3 region: CSASTGTGTSRDTEAFF. The CDR3 bases are TGCAGTGCTAGTACCGGGACAGGGACCTCGAGGGACACTGAAGCTTTCTTT.

DNA of the CDR3: TGCGCCAGCAGTGATCACCTCGGACTAGCGCGAACCACAGATACGCAGTATTTT. Protein sequence: CASSDHLGLARTTDTQYF. The chain uses TRBV10-1 and TRBJ2-3, with TRBD2 matching 9 bases. Germline V gene sequence: CDR1 WNHNN, CDR2 SYGVQD (reference sequence). The CDR3 has 18 amino acids. Unmatched junction bases numbered 12, after V lost 3 bases and J lost 2 bases.

Points on this clone: In the same sample, other DNA sequences code for this CDR3. The chain is built from TRBV3-1 (or the pseudogene TRBV3-2) and TRBJ1-2, with 7 bases that match TRBD1. The trim removed 2 bases at V and 5 bases at J, leaving 8 bases unmatched. Germline loops: CDR1 LGHDT, CDR2 YNNKEL (reference sequence). There are 15 residues in the CDR3. The CDR3 nucleotides read TGTGCCAGCAGCCAATTAGGAACAGGGGCTTATGGCTACACCTTC. The encoded protein is CASSQLGTGAYGYTF.